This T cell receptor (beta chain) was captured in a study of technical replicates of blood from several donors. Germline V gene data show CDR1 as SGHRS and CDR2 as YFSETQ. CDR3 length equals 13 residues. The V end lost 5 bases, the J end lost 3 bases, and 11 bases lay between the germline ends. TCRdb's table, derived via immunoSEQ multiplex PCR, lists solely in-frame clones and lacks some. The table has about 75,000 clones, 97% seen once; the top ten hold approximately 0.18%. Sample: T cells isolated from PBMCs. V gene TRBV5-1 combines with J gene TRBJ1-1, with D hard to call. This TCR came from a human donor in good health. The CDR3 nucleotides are TGCGCCAGCAGTCTAATACCGGACACTGAAGCTTTCTTT. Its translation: CASSLIPDTEAFF.